This T cell receptor (beta chain) was documented in a study of T cell repertoires in cytomegalovirus infection. As for the study in general: As its CMV epitopes, the study selected recently identified HLA-C-restricted and well-studied HLA-B-restricted targets. Both a matching HLA type and CMV infection were indicated by public TCR beta signatures.

Overall study results and limits: In two of eight donors, the top clonotype was HLA-C-restricted CMV-specific.

A single record per CDR3 protein comes from TCRdb applying MiXCR to the reads. Among around 230,000 distinct CDR3 sequences listed, approximately 38% were seen once. V dropped 6 bases and J dropped 6; count of bases not matched to a gene: 8. CDR3 length: 14 residues. CDR1 and CDR2 from the germline V gene are MDHEN and SYDVKM. This clonotype occurred a few times. Antigen: not known. The sample consisted of CD8+ T cells from cultured PBMCs, taken from culture after CMV antigen stimulation. The rearrangement uses TRBV28 and TRBJ2-3, with 8 positions matching TRBD1. The clonotype was recovered from a human donor in good health (CMV status not recorded). Some clones in this sample may be carry-over from other donors' samples. The CDR3 DNA reads TGTGCCAGCAGGAAACGGACAGGGCCCGATACGCAGTATTTT. Protein product: CASRKRTGPDTQYF.